This is a list of T cell receptor beta chains from one sample in a study of blood T cells in healthy people across ages. TCRdb redid the calling of the 5' RACE reads with MiXCR, one entry per CDR3 protein. The sample consists of 1.5 million to 1.8 million distinct CDR3 sequences, approximately 42% of them appearing once. The source material was blood. The source is a woman under 30 in good health. Each CDR3 is given with its conserved first and last residue. The order of the fields is V gene, J gene, CDR3 protein.

TRBV9	TRBJ2-3	CASRVPISGRETDTQYF
TRBV20-1	TRBJ1-2	CSAPRDGRYGYTF
TRBV9	TRBJ2-7	CASSPWDRVTNEQYF
TRBV7-9	TRBJ2-7	CASSEDSIVTYEQYF
TRBV3-1	TRBJ2-5	CASSPTGIADYNEQYF
TRBV6-2/TRBV6-3	TRBJ1-1	CASSYPLTGAANTEAFF
TRBV25-1	-	CASSEAMGVVEQYF
TRBV29-1	TRBJ2-5	CSGSGRYQETQYF
TRBV28	TRBJ1-1	CASSPQYFGGTEAFF
TRBV10-3	TRBJ2-3	CATRWLGSTDTQYF
TRBV5-1	TRBJ2-1	CASSLDSRYEQFF
TRBV29-1	TRBJ2-3	CSVISDTQYF
TRBV4-1	TRBJ2-7	CASSQDERSAYEQYF
TRBV14	TRBJ2-1	CASRTLGAYNEQFF
TRBV28	TRBJ2-7	CASSSPGQHPYEQYF
TRBV18	-	CASSPATGIVEQYF
TRBV9	TRBJ2-1	CASSVGGGGASYNEQFF
TRBV10-3	TRBJ1-2	CAISEWDPELTF
TRBV25-1	TRBJ2-7	CASSEFGSYEQYF
TRBV21-1	TRBJ2-3	CASSKKVSDTQYF
TRBV11-2	TRBJ1-3	CASSSGTWANTIYF
TRBV15	TRBJ2-2	CATSRGGNTGELFF
TRBV12-3/TRBV12-4	TRBJ1-2	CASSLAWDRGVYGYTF
TRBV7-9	TRBJ1-1	CASSLSEVRNTEAFF
TRBV19	TRBJ1-1	CASKMTGTEAFF
TRBV3-1	TRBJ2-3	CASSPLLSWTDTQYF
TRBV2	TRBJ1-2	CAMNLQGLGGYTF
TRBV16	TRBJ2-3	CASSQSKGSGEYF
TRBV27	TRBJ2-7	CASSWGDSTYEQYF
TRBV20-1	TRBJ2-6	CSARGQRHSGANVLTF
TRBV10-3	TRBJ2-1	CAINPGTSGYNEQFF
TRBV7-2	TRBJ2-1	CASSSSVWGRNEQFF
TRBV5-1	TRBJ2-7	CASSLELAGYEQYF
TRBV6-2/TRBV6-3	TRBJ2-1	CASRRRTSITHYDEQFF
TRBV25-1	TRBJ2-1	CASSEYKDSVIYNEQFF
TRBV10-3	TRBJ2-7	CAISEFREGGLAYEQYF
TRBV7-2	TRBJ2-1	CASTPDPSCNEQFF
TRBV24-1	TRBJ2-7	CATSDPLLAGGYNEQYF
TRBV6-2/TRBV6-3	TRBJ2-3	CATEDSPPTDTQYF
TRBV7-8	TRBJ2-5	CASSLNGIETQYF